Each of the 31 T cell receptor beta chains below was sequenced from the same sample in a study of T cells after yellow fever vaccination. Via MiXCR, TCRdb re-called the 5' RACE reads, giving one row per CDR3 protein. In the table there are about 96,000 distinct CDR3 sequences, over 8% of which are singletons. Sequenced material: CD8+ T cells not binding an NS4B(214-222) dextramer, sorted from PBMCs, taken more than 14 days after the first yellow fever vaccination. The source is a young man who received the YFV17D yellow fever vaccine.

This clonotype was seen a handful of times. V gene TRBV28 combines with J gene TRBJ2-7; D not certain. The CDR3 runs 18 residues. V lost 2 bases to trimming and J lost 2 bases, with 22 bases between them. Germline V gene lookup returns CDR1 MDHEN and CDR2 SYDVKM. CDR3 bases: TGTGCCAGCAGTTTACGCGATGTTACTGGGCGTCACCCCTACGAGCAGTACGTC. This translates into CASSLRDVTGRHPYEQYV.

The J gene is TRBJ2-7, the V gene TRBV30; D possibly corresponds to TRBD2 (5 bases). The V gene's germline CDR1 is GTSNPN and CDR2 SVGIG (reference sequence). CDR3 length: 16 residues. With 0 bases removed from V and 4 bases from J, the gap between germline ends came to 19 bases. This CDR3 reads CAWSVRGLVGAYEQYF. The CDR3 DNA follows: TGTGCCTGGAGTGTACGCGGGCTAGTGGGAGCTTACGAGCAGTACTTC.

This clonotype occurred many times. The rearrangement joins TRBV24-1 to TRBJ1-5; D remains unclear. The CDR3 is 15 residues long. Trimming took off 4 bases at V and 9 bases at J, with 18 bases between the two ends. In germline, CDR1 is KGHDR, CDR2 SFDVKD. Here the CDR3 reads CATSESGRVMGPQHF. In nucleotides, the CDR3 is TGTGCCACCAGTGAAAGCGGACGGGTCATGGGGCCCCAGCATTTT.

This clonotype was seen only a few times. The V gene is TRBV7-9, the J gene TRBJ2-3, with unresolved D. V was trimmed by 1 base and J by 4 bases, leaving 9 bases between them. The CDR3 consists of 14 residues. CDR1 SEHNR and CDR2 FQNEAQ come from the germline V gene (reference sequence). The CDR3 is CASSLVERADTQYF. As DNA, the CDR3 is TGTGCCAGCAGCTTAGTGGAAAGGGCAGATACGCAGTATTTT.

The rearrangement joins TRBV25-1 to TRBJ2-2; 13 bases are a match to TRBD2. With V trimmed by 6 bases and J by 4 bases, 2 bases remained unmatched. CDR3 length: 15 amino acids. Germline CDR1 reads MGHDK; CDR2 reads SYGVNS. The CDR3 here is CASSRTSGSTGELFF. CDR3 bases: TGTGCCAGCAGCCGGACTAGCGGGAGCACCGGGGAGCTGTTTTTT.

This clonotype appeared many times. CDR3 nucleotides: TGCAGCGGACTGGACAGCTACGAGCAGTACTTC. Translation gives CSGLDSYEQYF. The J gene is TRBJ2-7, the V gene TRBV29-1; D is possibly TRBD1 (6 bases). The CDR3 spans 11 residues. V lost 7 bases and J 3 bases, leaving 10 bases between the germline ends. Germline values: CDR1 SQVTM, CDR2 ANQGSEA.

This clonotype was recorded a few times. V usage is TRBV7-9 and J usage is TRBJ2-2, with 9 bases matching TRBD2. The V segment lost 6 bases and the J segment 1 base; nucleotides outside the gene matches: 6. CDR3 size: 16 residues. The germline CDR1 and CDR2 sequences are SEHNR and FQNEAQ (reference sequence). CDR3 DNA sequence: TGTGCCAGCAGTCGAATACTAGCGGGGAACACCGGGGAGCTGTTTTTT. Amino acids: CASSRILAGNTGELFF.

Only a few counts were recorded for this clonotype. This chain uses TRBV2 with TRBJ2-1, with 7 nucleotides matching TRBD2. The CDR3 contains 12 residues. V lost 8 bases and J lost 8; bases outside the gene matches: 6. Germline loops: CDR1 SNHLY, CDR2 FYNNEI. CDR3 DNA: TGTGCCAGCGGTTCAACTAGCGATGAGCAGTTCTTC. This encodes CASGSTSDEQFF.

V gene TRBV5-6 combines with J gene TRBJ2-4; D unresolved. CDR1 and CDR2 from the germline V gene are SGHDT and YYEEEE. The CDR3 runs 15 residues. V shed 5 bases and J shed 0 bases, with 12 bases lying between them. CDR3 DNA sequence: TGTGCCAGCAGTGCGATCAGTGGAGCCAAAAACATTCAGTACTTC. Amino acids: CASSAISGAKNIQYF.

As DNA, the CDR3 is TGTGCCAGTAGTATGTTAGCTGAAGCTTTCTTT. Its protein is CASSMLAEAFF. The chain employs TRBV19 and TRBJ1-1; D not certain. Trimming took 3 bases from V and 6 from J, leaving 5 bases between them. Germline-derived CDR1 and CDR2 are LNHDA and SQIVND (reference sequence). This CDR3 contains 11 residues.

This clonotype was detected only a few times. The gene calls are TRBV7-2 and TRBJ1-5; D uncertain. This CDR3 is 15 amino acids long. V shed 3 bases and J shed 2 bases, with 11 bases lying between them. CDR1 and CDR2 from the germline V gene are SGHTA and FQGNSA. The CDR3 is CASSLLGYGNQPQHF. In DNA form, the CDR3 reads TGTGCCAGCAGCTTGCTGGGGTATGGCAATCAGCCCCAGCATTTT.

The V and J genes are TRBV7-9 and TRBJ2-3; no firm D call. In germline, CDR1 is SEHNR, CDR2 FQNEAQ (reference sequence). V gave up 4 bases and J gave up 3 bases, with 5 bases separating them. The length of the CDR3 is 12 residues. The CDR3 sequence is CASSSFTDTQYF. The CDR3 DNA is TGTGCCAGCAGCTCGTTTACAGATACGCAGTATTTT.

Written as DNA, the CDR3 is TGTGCCAGCACACACGCCAAAAACATTCAGTACTTC. Its translation: CASTHAKNIQYF. This chain connects TRBV27 to TRBJ2-4; no reliable D call. CDR1 is MNHEY, CDR2 SMNVEV, per germline (reference sequence). The V end lost 7 bases, the J end lost 1 base, and 5 bases lay between the germline ends. The CDR3 consists of 12 residues.

This chain joins TRBV7-6 and TRBJ2-5; TRBD1 or TRBD2 may be the D gene (6 bases each). There are 15 residues in the CDR3. CDR1 and CDR2 (germline): SGHVS, FNYEAQ. V was shortened by 5 bases and J by 4 bases, with 17 bases between the two germline ends. The CDR3 nucleotides are TGTGCCAGCAGCCCCTTTACTAGCAGGGGAGAGACCCAGTACTTC. It specifies CASSPFTSRGETQYF.

This clonotype was picked up many times. The genes are TRBV29-1 and TRBJ2-1, with TRBD1 identical over 7 bases. V gave up 6 bases and J gave up 9 bases; unmatched junction bases: 8. Germline-derived CDR1 and CDR2 are SQVTM and ANQGSEA. The CDR3 length is 12 residues. The CDR3 here is CSVLFDRAEQFF. In nucleotides, the CDR3 is TGCAGCGTGCTCTTTGACAGGGCTGAGCAGTTCTTC.

This clonotype was detected only a few times. The chain combines TRBV19 with TRBJ2-3; 10 bases align to TRBD1. The CDR3 has 16 amino acids. Germline CDR1 and CDR2: LNHDA and SQIVND (reference sequence). Trimming at V came to 7 bases and at J to 4 bases, leaving 11 bases not matched to a gene. In nucleotides, the CDR3 is TGTGCCAGTACCCTGGCAGCGGGACAGGGGTCAGATACGCAGTATTTT. This encodes CASTLAAGQGSDTQYF.

The chain recombines TRBV4-1 with TRBJ2-4, with no clear D. V was cut by 1 base and J by 0 bases, with 10 bases left in between. The V gene's germline CDR1 is MGHRA and CDR2 YSYEKL. The CDR3 is 16 amino acids. DNA of the CDR3: TGCGCCAGCAGCCAAGGTTTTAGGATAGCCAAAAACATTCAGTACTTC. Translation: CASSQGFRIAKNIQYF.

The chain combines TRBV12-3 or TRBV12-4 with TRBJ2-5; no firm D call. The CDR3 is 12 residues long. V gave up 4 bases and J gave up 5 bases, with 8 bases separating them. CDR3 sequence reads: CASSSRLETQYF. The CDR3 DNA reads TGTGCCAGCAGTTCGAGATTGGAGACCCAGTACTTC.

The chain joins TRBV7-9 to TRBJ2-3, with D perhaps being TRBD1 or TRBD2 (5 bases each). Germline-derived CDR1 and CDR2 are SEHNR and FQNEAQ (reference sequence). The V end was cut by 10 bases, the J end by 4 bases, with 18 bases between. The CDR3 extends over 14 amino acids. CDR3 nucleotide sequence: TGTGCCATGCAACTGGGGGTTGGGGCAGATACGCAGTATTTT. Encoded protein: CAMQLGVGADTQYF.

The chain has TRBV15 and TRBJ2-1; D is uncertain. Germline V CDR1 and CDR2: LNHNV, YYDKDF (reference sequence). V was clipped by 6 bases and J by 0 bases, with 9 bases between them. CDR3 size: 14 residues. The CDR3 DNA follows: TGTGCCACCAGACGAGAAAACTCCTACAATGAGCAGTTCTTC. Translation gives CATRRENSYNEQFF.

This clonotype was recorded a few times. CDR3 in DNA: TGCGCCAGCAGCCAAGACCCGACAGGGTACAATGAGCAGTTCTTC. Its translation: CASSQDPTGYNEQFF. The rearrangement uses TRBV4-1 and TRBJ2-1; TRBD1 matches 7 bases. Germline loops: CDR1 MGHRA, CDR2 YSYEKL. The CDR3 runs 15 residues. Trimming at V came to 0 bases and at J to 4 bases, leaving 3 bases not matched to a gene.

This clonotype was seen a handful of times. The V call is TRBV29-1, the J call TRBJ2-1; 8 bases fit TRBD1. Germline V gene data show CDR1 as SQVTM and CDR2 as ANQGSEA. Germline trimming cut 2 bases from V and 1 base from J; bases unmatched to any gene: 7. The CDR3 sequence is 16 residues long. Here the CDR3 DNA reads TGCAGCGTTGAATCGCCCAGGGGGCGATCCTACAATGAGCAGTTCTTC. Its protein is CSVESPRGRSYNEQFF.

The gene calls are TRBV12-3 or TRBV12-4 and TRBJ2-3; a weak D match, TRBD1 (6 bases). V gave up 7 bases and J gave up 2 bases, with 10 bases separating them. This CDR3 is 13 amino acids long. The CDR3 spells CASIPGVTDTQYF. The CDR3 DNA sequence: TGTGCCAGCATCCCAGGGGTCACAGATACGCAGTATTTT.

Only a few counts were recorded for this clonotype. CDR3 in DNA: TGTGCCAGCAGCTTAGGAGTCCTGACTTCAGATGAGCAGTTCTTC. Its protein product is CASSLGVLTSDEQFF. The V gene is TRBV7-3, the J gene TRBJ2-1, with D unresolved. The CDR3 length is 15 residues. Deletions cut 2 bases from V and 8 bases from J, with 16 bases between. Per the germline V gene, CDR1 is SGHTA and CDR2 is FQGTGA.

This CDR3 is CASSSEGFYNSPLHF. CDR3 bases: TGTGCCAGCAGTTCGGAAGGATTCTATAATTCACCCCTCCACTTT. The J gene is TRBJ1-6, the V gene TRBV6-2 or TRBV6-3, with D hard to call. This CDR3 spans 15 amino acids. The V and J ends lost 4 bases and 3 bases respectively, with 10 bases between them. Germline CDR1 and CDR2: MNHEY and SVGEGT.

V and J are TRBV5-1 and TRBJ1-2, with 7 bases aligning to TRBD1. The CDR3 sequence is 14 residues long. Germline CDR1 and CDR2: SGHRS and YFSETQ. V lost 0 bases, J lost 4 bases, and 3 bases stayed unmatched. The CDR3 protein is CASSLGTGAYGYTF. The CDR3 region has the DNA TGCGCCAGCAGCTTGGGAACAGGGGCCTATGGCTACACCTTC.

This clonotype was counted only a few times. The genes are TRBV6-2 or TRBV6-3 and TRBJ1-1; unclear D gene. CDR3 length: 13 amino acids. Trimming cost V 5 bases and J 11 bases, with 18 bases left between them. Germline CDR1 MNHEY, CDR2 SVGEGT. For the CDR3, the DNA is TGTGCCAGCAGTCCTCATCCGGGCAGCGCCGCTTTCTTT. Encoded protein: CASSPHPGSAAFF.

This clonotype was recorded at least ten times. V gene TRBV27 combines with J gene TRBJ2-7; a weak D match, TRBD2 (7 bases). The V end was cut by 6 bases, the J end by 5 bases, with 17 bases between. CDR3 length: 14 residues. Germline CDR1 MNHEY, CDR2 SMNVEV (reference sequence). This CDR3 reads CASREGGIHHEQYF. For the CDR3, the DNA is TGTGCCAGCAGGGAGGGGGGGATTCACCACGAGCAGTACTTC.

The chain links TRBV4-3 to TRBJ1-2, with D possibly being TRBD1 (6 bases). Germline V gene data show CDR1 as LGHNA and CDR2 as YSLEER. The CDR3 has 14 residues. Trimming stripped 4 bases from V and 4 bases from J, with 13 bases between. The CDR3 DNA reads TGCGCCAGCAGCCCAGCACAGGGACTCTATGGCTACACCTTC. The encoded protein is CASSPAQGLYGYTF.

The rearrangement links TRBV29-1 to TRBJ1-1; D may be TRBD1 (5 bases). This CDR3 is 12 amino acids long. The germline V gene encodes CDR1 SQVTM and CDR2 ANQGSEA. The V end was cut by 8 bases, the J end by 5 bases, with 15 bases between. The CDR3 sequence is CSSHSGRTEAFF. The CDR3 nucleotides are TGCAGCTCACACTCAGGGCGGACTGAAGCTTTCTTT.

The rearrangement links TRBV3-1 to TRBJ2-3, with a tentative D call TRBD1 (6 bases). Trimming removed 3 bases from V and 2 bases from J, with 15 bases in between. CDR1 and CDR2 from the germline V gene are LGHDT and YNNKEL (reference sequence). The CDR3 loop spans 16 amino acids. CDR3 residues: CASSQAKGEYTDTQYF. CDR3 in DNA: TGTGCCAGCAGCCAGGCTAAGGGGGAGTACACAGATACGCAGTATTTT.